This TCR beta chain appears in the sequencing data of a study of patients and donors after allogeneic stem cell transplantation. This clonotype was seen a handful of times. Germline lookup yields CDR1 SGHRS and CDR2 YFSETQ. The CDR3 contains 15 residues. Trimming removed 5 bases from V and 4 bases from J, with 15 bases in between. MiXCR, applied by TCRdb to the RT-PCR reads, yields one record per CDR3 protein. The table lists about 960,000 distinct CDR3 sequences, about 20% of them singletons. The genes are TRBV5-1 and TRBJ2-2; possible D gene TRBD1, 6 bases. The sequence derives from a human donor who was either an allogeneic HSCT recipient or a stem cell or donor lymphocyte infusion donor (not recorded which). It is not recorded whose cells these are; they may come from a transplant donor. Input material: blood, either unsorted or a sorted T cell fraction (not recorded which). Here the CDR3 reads CASRGSGRGTGELFF. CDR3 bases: TGCGCCAGCAGGGGATCCGGCAGGGGCACCGGGGAGCTGTTTTTT.